Below are 26 T cell receptor beta chains sequenced from a single sample in a study of cytomegalovirus exposure and HLA in healthy donors. The PCR employed 60 Vbeta primers together with 13 Jbeta primers. Assay: immunoSEQ multiplex PCR; the TCRdb copy retains only in-frame clones and omits some. The table shows 55,000 to 70,000 clones, with around four fifths occurring only once. The sequencing sample was made of PBMCs. All receptors come from a male donor in good health and CMV-seropositive.

The chain carries TRBV9 and TRBJ2-7; 8 nucleotides align to TRBD2. The CDR3 contains 16 residues. V shed 0 bases and J 3 bases; nucleotides not matched to a gene: 8. From germline, CDR1 is SGDLS and CDR2 YYNGEE. The CDR3 reads CASSVASLAEIYEQYF. CDR3 nucleotide sequence: TGTGCCAGCAGCGTAGCTTCACTAGCGGAGATCTACGAGCAGTACTTC. Using reference TRBV9 and TRBJ2-7 for the parts outside the CDR3, the full variable domain is DSGVTQTPKHLITATGQRVTLRCSPRSGDLSVYWYQQSLDQGLQFLIQYYNGEERAKGNILERFSAQQFPDLHSELNLSSLELGDSALYFCASSVASLAEIYEQYFGPGTRLTVT.

The chain combines TRBV7-2 with TRBJ1-5; 9 bases line up with TRBD1. The CDR3 consists of 16 residues. Germline CDR1 and CDR2: SGHTA and FQGNSA. Trimming cost V 5 bases and J 3 bases; bases outside gene matches: 8. The CDR3: CASSPRGTGYNQPQHF. The CDR3 nucleotides are TGTGCCAGCAGCCCTAGGGGGACAGGGTACAATCAGCCCCAGCATTTT. The entire variable domain, with the rest obtained from reference TRBV7-2 and TRBJ1-5, is as follows: GAGVSQSPSNKVTEKGKDVELRCDPISGHTALYWYRQSLGQGLEFLIYFQGNSAPDKSGLPSDRFSAERTGGSVSTLTIQRTQQEDSAVYLCASSPRGTGYNQPQHFGDGTRLSIL.

The chain combines TRBV10-3 with TRBJ2-4, with TRBD1 identical over 9 bases. V shed 0 bases and J 7 bases; nucleotides not matched to a gene: 10. Looked up from germline, CDR1 is ENHRY and CDR2 is SYGVKD. The CDR3 extends over 17 amino acids. The CDR3 DNA sequence: TGTGCCATCAGTGAGTCGATGGGGGACAGGGCGAAGAACATTCAGTACTTC. Residues: CAISESMGDRAKNIQYF.

In nucleotides, the CDR3 is TGCGCCAGCAGCCTTTGGACTAGCGTAGGGCTCTTCTCCTACGAGCAGTACTTC. Its translation: CASSLWTSVGLFSYEQYF. The V call is TRBV4-3, the J call TRBJ2-7; 9 nucleotides agree with TRBD2. The CDR3 loop spans 18 amino acids. Germline CDR1 LGHNA, CDR2 YSLEER. Trimming removed 4 bases from V and 0 bases from J; junction bases left unmatched: 13.

The chain joins TRBV15 to TRBJ2-3; D may be TRBD2 (7 bases). The CDR3 extends over 16 amino acids. Per germline, CDR1 LNHNV and CDR2 YYDKDF (reference sequence). The ends were cut back, 2 bases at V and 0 bases at J, with 12 bases in the middle. CDR3 DNA: TGTGCCACCAGCAGACCGGGGGGCGGGAGCACAGATACGCAGTATTTT. Encoded protein: CATSRPGGGSTDTQYF.

The chain joins TRBV9 to TRBJ1-2; 10 nucleotides agree with TRBD1. CDR1 and CDR2 from the germline V gene are SGDLS and YYNGEE. This CDR3 has 13 residues. V was clipped by 3 bases and J by 11 bases; unmatched bases: 7. CDR3 in amino acids: CASSGDRGVVYTF. Here the CDR3 DNA reads TGTGCCAGCAGCGGGGACAGGGGCGTCGTTTACACCTTC.

This chain connects TRBV19 to TRBJ1-6; D is undetermined. Between the trimmed V and J ends, which lost 7 bases and 7 bases, there was a span of 14 bases. Germline CDR1 reads LNHDA; CDR2 reads SQIVND (reference sequence). The CDR3 consists of 14 residues. The CDR3 coding sequence is TGTGCCAGTACCCCAGGCGGGTTGAATTCACCCCTCCACTTT. Amino acid sequence: CASTPGGLNSPLHF.

The chain combines TRBV28 with TRBJ2-1; 9 positions agree with TRBD2. The CDR3 is made up of 17 amino acids. J was trimmed by 0 bases and V by 3 bases; bases with no gene match: 6. Germline V gives CDR1 MDHEN, CDR2 SYDVKM. The CDR3 DNA reads as TGTGCCAGCAGTTTGGTCCCTAGCGGGAACTCCTACAATGAGCAGTTCTTC. Amino acids: CASSLVPSGNSYNEQFF.

The J gene is TRBJ1-1, the V gene TRBV9; TRBD1 aligns across 8 bases. The V gene's germline CDR1 is SGDLS and CDR2 YYNGEE. The CDR3 is 15 amino acids. The trim removed 0 bases at V and 8 bases at J, leaving 9 bases unmatched. The DNA for the CDR3 is TGTGCCAGCAGCGTAGCGACAGGGGAGGGCGAGGAAGCTTTCTTT. Residues: CASSVATGEGEEAFF.

The gene calls are TRBV11-2 and TRBJ2-3; D is perhaps TRBD1 (6 bases). V lost 4 bases to trimming and J lost 4 bases, with 12 bases between them. The CDR3 consists of 14 residues. Germline V gives CDR1 SGHAT, CDR2 FQNNGV. DNA of the CDR3: TGTGCCAGCAGCTCAGGGACATTCCCAGATACGCAGTATTTT. It codes for CASSSGTFPDTQYF.

The gene calls are TRBV6-5 and TRBJ1-5; D is unresolved. The V gene's germline CDR1 is MNHEY and CDR2 SVGAGI. V was clipped by 5 bases and J by 4 bases, with 12 bases between them. CDR3 length equals 14 residues. Written as DNA, the CDR3 is TGTGCCAGCAGTCCATGGACGGGGAATCAGCCCCAGCATTTT. It is translated as CASSPWTGNQPQHF.

The chain is built from TRBV6-5 and TRBJ2-7; 8 bases are a match to TRBD1. Trimming at V came to 4 bases and at J to 2 bases, leaving 10 bases not matched to a gene. Looked up from germline, CDR1 is MNHEY and CDR2 is SVGAGI. The CDR3 length is 16 residues. The CDR3 sequence: CASSSTWTGFTYEQYF. DNA of the CDR3: TGTGCCAGCAGTTCAACATGGACAGGGTTCACCTACGAGCAGTACTTC.

V and J are TRBV7-6 and TRBJ2-7; maybe TRBD2 (6 bases). Germline assignment: CDR1 SGHVS and CDR2 FNYEAQ. Trimming pared 6 bases from V and 0 bases from J, leaving 21 bases between. The CDR3 covers 17 residues. The CDR3 nucleotides are TGTGCCAGCAGGTTTTCGGGGGACTCCTCAAGCTCCTACGAGCAGTACTTC. It yields the protein CASRFSGDSSSSYEQYF.

V is TRBV27 and J is TRBJ2-1; a weak D match, TRBD1 (6 bases). This CDR3 has 14 residues. Trimming stripped 11 bases from V and 2 bases from J, with 16 bases between. Germline-derived CDR1 and CDR2 are MNHEY and SMNVEV (reference sequence). CDR3 sequence: CAVGQPNTYNEQFF. CDR3 DNA sequence: TGTGCCGTTGGACAGCCAAATACCTACAATGAGCAGTTCTTC.

The chain uses TRBV5-5 and TRBJ2-7; 10 positions agree with TRBD1. Per the germline V gene, CDR1 is SGHKS and CDR2 is YYEKEE (reference sequence). Trimming cost V 0 bases and J 4 bases; bases outside gene matches: 1. This CDR3 contains 14 residues. The CDR3 loop reads CASSLGTGGYEQYF. CDR3 coding DNA: TGTGCCAGCAGCTTGGGGACAGGGGGTTACGAGCAGTACTTC.

The J gene is TRBJ2-2, the V gene TRBV11-3; unclear D gene. The CDR3 loop spans 17 amino acids. Germline V gene sequence: CDR1 SGHNT, CDR2 YENEEA. V was cut by 0 bases and J by 0 bases, with 11 bases left in between. The CDR3 protein is CASSLDKSAANTGELFF. The CDR3 region has the DNA TGTGCCAGCAGCTTAGATAAGAGCGCGGCGAACACCGGGGAGCTGTTTTTT.

The V gene is TRBV5-4, the J gene TRBJ2-7; D is undetermined. The CDR3 consists of 13 residues. The V and J ends lost 2 bases and 0 bases respectively, with 6 bases between them. Germline CDR1 and CDR2: SGHNT and YYREEE (reference sequence). The CDR3 DNA is TGTGCCAGCAGCTTTTACAGCTCCTACGAGCAGTACTTC. It encodes CASSFYSSYEQYF.

V gene TRBV7-3 combines with J gene TRBJ2-1, with D perhaps TRBD1 (6 bases). V was shortened by 3 bases and J by 7 bases, with 22 bases between the two germline ends. The CDR3 spans 17 residues. CDR1 is SGHTA, CDR2 FQGTGA, per germline. CDR3 DNA: TGTGCCAGCAGCTTGGGGCGCCAAACAGGGTTTCGGAATGAGCAGTTCTTC. It yields the protein CASSLGRQTGFRNEQFF. Using reference TRBV7-3 and TRBJ2-1 for the parts outside the CDR3, the full variable domain is GAGVSQTPSNKVTEKGKYVELRCDPISGHTALYWYRQSLGQGPEFLIYFQGTGAADDSGLPNDRFFAVRPEGSVSTLKIQRTERGDSAVYLCASSLGRQTGFRNEQFFGPGTRLTVL.

This chain connects TRBV27 to TRBJ1-4; 12 bases align to TRBD1. The CDR3 runs to 21 residues. Germline V lookup: CDR1 MNHEY, CDR2 SMNVEV (reference sequence). Trimming took 5 bases from V and 5 from J; bases not matched to a gene: 21. CDR3 loop: CASSPRDRGHSIRSRNEKLFF. In DNA form, the CDR3 reads TGTGCCAGCAGTCCTCGGGACAGGGGGCATTCTATCCGGTCGCGGAATGAAAAACTGTTTTTT.

The rearrangement uses TRBV6-5 and TRBJ2-3, with 13 bases identical to TRBD2. V shed 0 bases and J 3 bases; nucleotides not matched to a gene: 0. CDR3 length: 16 residues. Germline V gene lookup returns CDR1 MNHEY and CDR2 SVGAGI. The DNA for the CDR3 is TGTGCCAGCAGTTACTCGGGACTAGCGGGGACAGATACGCAGTATTTT. It codes for CASSYSGLAGTDTQYF.

The chain is built from TRBV5-5 and TRBJ1-4, with D unresolved. Germline V gene lookup returns CDR1 SGHKS and CDR2 YYEKEE (reference sequence). Trimming took off 4 bases at V and 8 bases at J, with 18 bases between the two ends. CDR3 length: 15 amino acids. The CDR3 region has the DNA TGTGCCAGCAGCAGAAGACTGGGAGATGACGAAAAACTGTTTTTT. The encoded protein is CASSRRLGDDEKLFF.

V usage is TRBV7-8 and J usage is TRBJ2-5; 9 bases are shared with TRBD1. V gave up 5 bases and J gave up 7 bases; unmatched junction bases: 14. The CDR3 is 16 amino acids. The germline V gene has CDR1 SGHVS and CDR2 FQNEAQ. This chain's CDR3 is CASSPRTGVIGRTQYF. Here the CDR3 DNA reads TGTGCCAGCAGCCCTAGGACAGGGGTGATAGGTCGGACCCAGTACTTC.

The chain recombines TRBV7-6 with TRBJ2-1, with a weak D call TRBD1 (5 bases). The CDR3 contains 14 residues. Germline-derived CDR1 and CDR2 are SGHVS and FNYEAQ. The V and J ends lost 4 bases and 3 bases respectively, with 10 bases between them. CDR3 protein: CASSYSTDYNEQFF. The CDR3 DNA reads as TGTGCCAGCAGCTACTCGACAGACTACAATGAGCAGTTCTTC.

The CDR3 loop is CASNNGLAGQETQYF. CDR3 DNA: TGTGCCAGCAATAACGGACTAGCGGGACAAGAGACCCAGTACTTC. This chain links TRBV28 with TRBJ2-5; TRBD2 aligns across 12 bases. This CDR3 has 15 residues. Germline loops: CDR1 MDHEN, CDR2 SYDVKM. V shed 7 bases, J shed 2 bases, and the junction held 5 bases outside the gene matches.

The chain couples TRBV4-3 to TRBJ1-3, with D hard to call. Germline values: CDR1 LGHNA, CDR2 YSLEER. Trimming removed 0 bases at V and 2 bases at J, with 14 bases between. CDR3 length: 17 amino acids. DNA of the CDR3: TGCGCCAGCAGCCAAGATTACGGGGTACCGCCTGGAAACACCATATATTTT. Its translation: CASSQDYGVPPGNTIYF.

The rearrangement links TRBV6-6 to TRBJ2-7; possibly TRBD2 for D (6 bases). With 4 bases removed from V and 5 bases from J, the gap between germline ends came to 12 bases. The CDR3 runs to 13 residues. Germline CDR1 is MNHNY and CDR2 is SVGAGI (reference sequence). CDR3 DNA: TGTGCCAGCAGTTCCTGGAGGGTCCACGAGCAGTACTTC. Translated: CASSSWRVHEQYF.